This record covers a single TCR beta chain. The data originate from a study of blood T cell repertoires in COVID-19. Across the whole study: Samples taken during acute and convalescent COVID-19 were collected in the United States, Italy and Spain. T cells, B-cell-depleted T cells, or PBMCs provided the cDNA or gDNA that served as material.

Original processing methods: From reference gene primer amplification, estimates of nucleated cell counts were derived. Libraries were prepared by immunoSEQ multiplex PCR; TCRdb keeps only in-frame clonotypes and omits some of them. For V, J and clone size, that table is used; D and trimming come from the DNA. Of about 140,000 clones detected, 79% appear once; the ten largest clones hold 7% to 9%. From germline, CDR1 is SGDLS and CDR2 YYNGEE. The CDR3 spans 17 residues. With 0 bases clipped from V and 4 bases from J, the junction kept 12 bases outside the gene matches. The sequence derives from a man aged 50 or older with active or convalescent COVID-19. Sequenced: peripheral blood. The genes are TRBV9 and TRBJ2-5; 7 bases line up with TRBD2. Here the CDR3 DNA reads TGTGCCAGCAGCGTAGAGGGGCGGGAGTTCTATTTAGAGACCCAGTACTTC. Residues: CASSVEGREFYLETQYF.